One T cell receptor (beta chain) is described in this entry. Its antigen remains unknown. Data came from immunoSEQ multiplex PCR; TCRdb stores just in-frame clones and leaves some out. The table includes 100,000 to 150,000 clones, 89% detected once. Losses at the gene ends were 3 bases for V and 6 bases for J; bases not matched to a gene: 7. This CDR3 contains 15 residues. Per the germline V gene, CDR1 is MNHEY and CDR2 is SMNVEV (reference sequence). The data are from a study of T cell responses to AZD1222 COVID-19 vaccine. Overall study findings and caveats: Repertoires were obtained only post-peak T cell response. Most donors were white British, females outnumbered males, and clonal diversity was possibly underestimated.

The clonotype was recovered from an adult in good health. The rearrangement joins TRBV27 to TRBJ2-1, with 8 bases fitting TRBD2. The source material was peripheral blood, sampled on day 0 of AZD1222 vaccination. CDR3 nucleotide sequence: TGTGCCAGCAGTTTGGGCGGGGGGTTTGCCAATGAGCAGTTCTTC. This codes for CASSLGGGFANEQFF.